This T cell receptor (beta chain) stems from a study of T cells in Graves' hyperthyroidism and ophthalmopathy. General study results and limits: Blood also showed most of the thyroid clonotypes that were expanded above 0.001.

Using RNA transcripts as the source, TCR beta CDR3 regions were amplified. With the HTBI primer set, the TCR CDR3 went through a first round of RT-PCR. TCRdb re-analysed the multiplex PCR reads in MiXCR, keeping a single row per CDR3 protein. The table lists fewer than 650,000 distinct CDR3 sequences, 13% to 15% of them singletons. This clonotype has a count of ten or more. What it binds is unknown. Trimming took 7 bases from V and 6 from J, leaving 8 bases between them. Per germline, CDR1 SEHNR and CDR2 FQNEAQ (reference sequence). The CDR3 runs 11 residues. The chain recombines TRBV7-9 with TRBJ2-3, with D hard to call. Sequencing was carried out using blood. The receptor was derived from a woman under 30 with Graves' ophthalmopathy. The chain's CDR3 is CASTPRDTQYF. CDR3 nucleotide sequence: TGTGCCAGCACCCCGAGGGATACGCAGTATTTT.